This T cell receptor (beta chain) was documented in a study of blood T cell repertoires in COVID-19. Germline trimming cut 8 bases from V and 3 bases from J; bases unmatched to any gene: 7. Germline values: CDR1 LGHDT, CDR2 YNNKEL (reference sequence). This CDR3 has 14 residues. As processed by the authors: Nucleated cell counts were estimated from reference gene primer amplification. TCRdb keeps only in-frame clones here, not all; method: immunoSEQ multiplex PCR. V, J and clone size are those of that table, while D and trimming were read from the DNA. This sample has roughly 280,000 clones, with roughly 87% found just once.

The V and J genes are TRBV3-1 (or the pseudogene TRBV3-2) and TRBJ1-5; 7 bases are a match to TRBD1. The sample consisted of peripheral blood. This TCR was recovered from a woman in her forties or fifties who had recovered from COVID-19. For the CDR3, the DNA is TGTGCCAGCCCCAGGGGGTTCCACAATCAGCCCCAGCATTTT. Amino acid sequence: CASPRGFHNQPQHF.